This T cell receptor (beta chain) appears in the sequencing data of a study of cytomegalovirus exposure and HLA in healthy donors. The overall study: HLA-typed donors were the source of approximately 88 million unique TCRs held in an early data release. Study-wide points: Reportedly, fewer N-insertions than the approximately 700-donor mean appeared in an Asian-associated ancestry cluster in a later analysis.

With V trimmed by 0 bases and J by 4 bases, 3 bases remained unmatched. The CDR3 runs to 16 residues. The germline V gene has CDR1 PRHDT and CDR2 FYEKMQ (reference sequence). This clone was picked up one time. The antigen is undetermined. 60 Vbeta and 13 Jbeta primers were used in PCR. Measured with immunoSEQ multiplex PCR; TCRdb has only the in-frame clones, and not every one. The repertoire holds 150,000 to 170,000 clones, roughly 80% seen once, with about 13% in the top ten. This TCR was recovered from a man aged 30-40 years in good health and CMV-seropositive. Specimen: PBMCs. The chain has TRBV13 and TRBJ2-2; TRBD1 aligns across 9 bases. CDR3 nucleotides: TGTGCCAGCAGCTTAGGGGGACAGGGCCTCACCGGGGAGCTGTTTTTT. As protein: CASSLGGQGLTGELFF.